The text below deals with one T cell receptor (beta chain). The data are from a study of cytomegalovirus exposure and HLA in healthy donors. Primers included in the PCR were 60 Vbeta and 13 Jbeta primers. Some clones are missing from TCRdb's copy, which holds only in-frame ones; the method was immunoSEQ multiplex PCR. This sample has around 140,000 clones, with about three quarters found just once. The specimen sequenced was PBMCs. The sequence derives from a male donor in good health and CMV-seronegative.

CDR3 in DNA: TGTGCCAGCAGCAGAGACAGGGGAGCCTACAATGAGCAGTTCTTC. Protein sequence: CASSRDRGAYNEQFF. V is TRBV5-8 and J is TRBJ2-1; 8 bases fit TRBD1. V trimming: 4 bases; J trimming: 2 bases; junction bases outside the gene matches: 5. This CDR3 has 15 residues. The germline V gene has CDR1 SGHTS and CDR2 YDEGEE.